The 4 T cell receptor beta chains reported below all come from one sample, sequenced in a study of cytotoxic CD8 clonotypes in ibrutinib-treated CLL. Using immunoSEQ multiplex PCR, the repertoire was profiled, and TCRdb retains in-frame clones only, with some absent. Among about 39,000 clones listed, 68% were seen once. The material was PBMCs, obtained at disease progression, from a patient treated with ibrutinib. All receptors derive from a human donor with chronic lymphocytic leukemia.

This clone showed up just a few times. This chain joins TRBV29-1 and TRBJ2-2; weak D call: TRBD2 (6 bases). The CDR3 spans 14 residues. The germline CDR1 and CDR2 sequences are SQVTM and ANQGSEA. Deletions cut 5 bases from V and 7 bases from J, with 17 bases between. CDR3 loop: CSVSQSSAGGELFF. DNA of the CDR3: TGCAGCGTTTCCCAATCTAGCGCGGGCGGGGAGCTGTTTTTT.

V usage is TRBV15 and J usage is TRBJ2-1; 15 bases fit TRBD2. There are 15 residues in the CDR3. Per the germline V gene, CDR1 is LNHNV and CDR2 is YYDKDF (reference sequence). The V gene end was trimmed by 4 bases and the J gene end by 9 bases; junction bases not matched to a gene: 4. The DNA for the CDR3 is TGTGCCACCAGCAAAGGACTAGCGGGAGGGGTTGAGCAGTTCTTC. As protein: CATSKGLAGGVEQFF.

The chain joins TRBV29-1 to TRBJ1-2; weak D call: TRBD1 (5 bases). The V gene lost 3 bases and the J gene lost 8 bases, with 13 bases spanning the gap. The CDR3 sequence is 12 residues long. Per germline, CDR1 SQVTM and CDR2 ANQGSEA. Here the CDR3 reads CSVDRRDPGYTF. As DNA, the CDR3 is TGCAGCGTTGATCGCAGGGACCCGGGCTACACCTTC.

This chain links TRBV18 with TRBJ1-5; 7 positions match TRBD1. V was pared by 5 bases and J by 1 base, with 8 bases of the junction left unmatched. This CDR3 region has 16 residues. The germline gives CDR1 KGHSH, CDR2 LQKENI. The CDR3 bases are TGTGCCAGCTCAGCCACGGAGACAGGGAGCAATCAGCCCCAGCATTTT. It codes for CASSATETGSNQPQHF.